This TCR beta chain was identified in a study of T cell responses to AZD1222 COVID-19 vaccine. Trimming removed 3 bases at V and 1 base at J, with 10 bases between. This CDR3 has 14 residues. Germline CDR1 is SGHTA and CDR2 is FQGNSA. On this clone itself: Its matching antigen is unknown.

TCRdb's table, derived via immunoSEQ multiplex PCR, lists solely in-frame clones and lacks some. The sample lists about 120,000 clones, over 75% occurring once. Study results and limitations: In a largely white British group with more females than males, clonal diversity was possibly underestimated. Vaccine-associated CD4 TCRs ranged over spike, dominating at 160-218 and 743-854. Elevations in Spike-specific TCR breadth and depth followed administration of two AZD1222 doses. Reportedly, nearly half the spike-specific TCRs target unmutated variant regions.

This sequence joins TRBV7-2 and TRBJ2-7; D is tentatively TRBD1 or TRBD2 (5 bases each). The sample here was peripheral blood, taken on day 0 of AZD1222 vaccination. This clonotype was obtained from an adult in good health. The CDR3 sequence: CASSLGRGSYEQYF. The CDR3 coding sequence is TGTGCCAGCAGCTTGGGACGAGGGTCCTACGAGCAGTACTTC. The full variable domain, with the rest looked up from reference TRBV7-2 and TRBJ2-7, is GAGVSQSPSNKVTEKGKDVELRCDPISGHTALYWYRQSLGQGLEFLIYFQGNSAPDKSGLPSDRFSAERTGGSVSTLTIQRTQQEDSAVYLCASSLGRGSYEQYFGPGTRLTVT.